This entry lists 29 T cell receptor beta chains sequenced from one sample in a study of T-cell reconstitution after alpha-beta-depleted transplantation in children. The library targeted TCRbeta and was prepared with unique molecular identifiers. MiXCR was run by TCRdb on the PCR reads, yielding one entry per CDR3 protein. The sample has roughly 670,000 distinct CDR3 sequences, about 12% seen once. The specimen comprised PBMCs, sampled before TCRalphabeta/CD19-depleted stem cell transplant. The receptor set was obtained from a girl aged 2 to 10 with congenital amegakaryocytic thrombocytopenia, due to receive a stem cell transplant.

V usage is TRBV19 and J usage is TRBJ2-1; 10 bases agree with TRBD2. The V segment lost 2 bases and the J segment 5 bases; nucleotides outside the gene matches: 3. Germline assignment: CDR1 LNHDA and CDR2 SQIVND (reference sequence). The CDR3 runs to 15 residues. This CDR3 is CASSIPAGGNNEQFF. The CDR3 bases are TGTGCCAGTAGTATACCAGCGGGAGGGAACAATGAGCAGTTCTTC.

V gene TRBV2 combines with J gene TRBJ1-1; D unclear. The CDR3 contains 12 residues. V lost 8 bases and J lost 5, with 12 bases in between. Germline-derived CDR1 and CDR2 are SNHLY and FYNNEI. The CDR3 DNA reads TGTGCCAGCCTAACGATGGGGACTGAAGCTTTCTTT. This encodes CASLTMGTEAFF.

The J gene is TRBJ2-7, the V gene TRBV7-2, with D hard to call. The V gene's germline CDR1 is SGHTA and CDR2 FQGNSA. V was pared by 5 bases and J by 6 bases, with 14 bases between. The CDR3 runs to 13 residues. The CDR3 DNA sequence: TGTGCCAGCAGCGCCCTAGGTAGAGTCGAGCAGTACTTC. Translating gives CASSALGRVEQYF.

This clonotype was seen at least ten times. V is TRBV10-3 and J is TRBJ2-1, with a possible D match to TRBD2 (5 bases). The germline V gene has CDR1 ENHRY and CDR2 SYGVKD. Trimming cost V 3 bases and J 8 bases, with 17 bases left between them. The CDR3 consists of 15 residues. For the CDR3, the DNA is TGTGCCATCAGTGATGGGCGGGCCCCCTGGGATGAGCAGTTCTTC. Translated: CAISDGRAPWDEQFF.

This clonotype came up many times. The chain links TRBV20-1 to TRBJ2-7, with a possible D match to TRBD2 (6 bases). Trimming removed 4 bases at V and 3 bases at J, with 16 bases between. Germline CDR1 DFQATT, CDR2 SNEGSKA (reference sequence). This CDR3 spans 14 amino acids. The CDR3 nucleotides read TGCAGTGCTAAAGCGCCTTTCGGGAGCTACGAGCAGTACTTC. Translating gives CSAKAPFGSYEQYF.

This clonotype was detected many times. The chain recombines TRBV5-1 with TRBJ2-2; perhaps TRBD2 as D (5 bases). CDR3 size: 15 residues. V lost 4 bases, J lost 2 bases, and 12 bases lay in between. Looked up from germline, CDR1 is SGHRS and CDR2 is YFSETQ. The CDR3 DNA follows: TGCGCCAGCAGCCCTACAGCGGTTAACACCGGGGAGCTGTTTTTT. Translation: CASSPTAVNTGELFF.

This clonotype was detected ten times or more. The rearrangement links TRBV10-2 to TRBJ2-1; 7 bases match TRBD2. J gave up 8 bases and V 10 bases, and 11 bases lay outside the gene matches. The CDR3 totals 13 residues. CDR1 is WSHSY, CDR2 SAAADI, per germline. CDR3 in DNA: TGCGCCACCAATCCGGGACTAAGTTATGAGCAGTTCTTC. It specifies CATNPGLSYEQFF.

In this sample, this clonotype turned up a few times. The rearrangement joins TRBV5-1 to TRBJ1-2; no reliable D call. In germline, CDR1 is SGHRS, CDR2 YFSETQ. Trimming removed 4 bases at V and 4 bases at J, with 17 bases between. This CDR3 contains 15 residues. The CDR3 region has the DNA TGCGCCAGCAGCCTAAACCAGCCTACATCCTATGGCTACACCTTC. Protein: CASSLNQPTSYGYTF.

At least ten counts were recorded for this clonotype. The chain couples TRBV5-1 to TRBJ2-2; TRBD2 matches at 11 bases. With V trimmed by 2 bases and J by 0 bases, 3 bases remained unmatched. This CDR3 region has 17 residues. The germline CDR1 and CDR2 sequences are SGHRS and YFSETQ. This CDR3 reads CASSLLAGEANTGELFF. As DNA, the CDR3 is TGCGCCAGCAGCTTACTAGCGGGAGAGGCGAACACCGGGGAGCTGTTTTTT.

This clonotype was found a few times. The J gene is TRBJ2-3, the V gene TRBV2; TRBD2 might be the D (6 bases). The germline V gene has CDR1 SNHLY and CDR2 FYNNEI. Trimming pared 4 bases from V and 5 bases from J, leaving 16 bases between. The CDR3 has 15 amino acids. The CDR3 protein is CASSVLAQHGDTQYF. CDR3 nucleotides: TGTGCCAGCAGTGTCCTAGCGCAACATGGAGATACGCAGTATTTT.

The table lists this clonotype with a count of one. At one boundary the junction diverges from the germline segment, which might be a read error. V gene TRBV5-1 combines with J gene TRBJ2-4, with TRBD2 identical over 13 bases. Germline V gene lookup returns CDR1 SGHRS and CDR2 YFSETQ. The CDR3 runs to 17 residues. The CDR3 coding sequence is TGCGCCACCAGCGGACTAGCGGGAGAGAGTAGGAAAAACATTCAGTACTTC. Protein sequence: CATSGLAGESRKNIQYF. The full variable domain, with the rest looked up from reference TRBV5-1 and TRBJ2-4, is KAGVTQTPRYLIKTRGQQVTLSCSPISGHRSVSWYQQTPGQGLQFLFEYFSETQRNKGNFPGRFSGRQFSNSRSEMNVSTLELGDSALYLCATSGLAGESRKNIQYFGAGTRLSVL.

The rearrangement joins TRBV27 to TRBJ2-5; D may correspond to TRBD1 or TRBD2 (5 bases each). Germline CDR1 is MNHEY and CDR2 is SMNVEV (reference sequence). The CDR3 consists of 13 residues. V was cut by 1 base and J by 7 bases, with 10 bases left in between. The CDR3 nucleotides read TGTGCCAGCAGTTTATTCGGGGCGGGGACCCAGTACTTC. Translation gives CASSLFGAGTQYF.

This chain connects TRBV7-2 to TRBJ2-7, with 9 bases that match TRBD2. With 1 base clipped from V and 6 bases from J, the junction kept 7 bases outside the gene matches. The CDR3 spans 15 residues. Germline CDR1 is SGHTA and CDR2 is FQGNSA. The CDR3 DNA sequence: TGTGCCAGCAGCTTAGGGATAGCGGGAGAATTCGAGCAGTACTTC. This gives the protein CASSLGIAGEFEQYF.

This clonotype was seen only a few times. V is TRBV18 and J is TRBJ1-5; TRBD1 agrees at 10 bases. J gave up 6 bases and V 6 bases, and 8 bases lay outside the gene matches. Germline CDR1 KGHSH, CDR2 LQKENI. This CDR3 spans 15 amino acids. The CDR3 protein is CASSFGTGESQPQHF. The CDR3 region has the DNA TGTGCCAGCTCCTTCGGGACAGGGGAAAGTCAGCCCCAGCATTTT.

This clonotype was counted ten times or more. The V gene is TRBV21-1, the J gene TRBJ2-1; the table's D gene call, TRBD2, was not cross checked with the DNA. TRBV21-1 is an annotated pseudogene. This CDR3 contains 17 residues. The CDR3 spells CASSPGGLAGEYNEQFF. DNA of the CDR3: TGTGCCAGCAGCCCGGGGGGGCTAGCGGGAGAGTACAATGAGCAGTTCTTC.

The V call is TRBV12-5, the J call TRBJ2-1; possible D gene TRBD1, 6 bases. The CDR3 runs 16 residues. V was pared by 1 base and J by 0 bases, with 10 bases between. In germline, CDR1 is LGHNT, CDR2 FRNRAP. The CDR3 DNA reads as TGTGCTAGTGGTTTGGACAGGGCGCCCTCCTACAATGAGCAGTTCTTC. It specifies CASGLDRAPSYNEQFF.

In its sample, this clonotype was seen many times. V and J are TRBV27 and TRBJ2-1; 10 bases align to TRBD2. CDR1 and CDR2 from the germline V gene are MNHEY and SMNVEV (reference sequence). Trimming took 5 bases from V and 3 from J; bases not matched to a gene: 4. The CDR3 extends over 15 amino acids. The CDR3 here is CASSILAGVYNEQFF. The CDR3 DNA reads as TGTGCCAGCAGTATCCTAGCGGGAGTCTACAATGAGCAGTTCTTC.

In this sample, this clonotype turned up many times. CDR3 bases: TGTGCCAGCAGCTCCGCGTTTTCCCCTACCTACGAGCAGTACTTC. Encoded protein: CASSSAFSPTYEQYF. The chain carries TRBV7-8 and TRBJ2-7; no clear D. With 4 bases removed from V and 2 bases from J, the gap between germline ends came to 15 bases. This CDR3 is built from 15 residues. Germline V gene sequence: CDR1 SGHVS, CDR2 FQNEAQ.

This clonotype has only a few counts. CDR3 sequence reads: CSARLAGSTGELFF. The DNA of the CDR3 is TGCAGTGCAAGACTAGCGGGAAGCACCGGGGAGCTGTTTTTT. The chain carries TRBV20-1 and TRBJ2-2; 11 nucleotides agree with TRBD2. Germline V gives CDR1 DFQATT, CDR2 SNEGSKA (reference sequence). After removal of 6 bases from V and 4 bases from J, the junction contained 4 bases not matched to a gene. The CDR3 consists of 14 residues.

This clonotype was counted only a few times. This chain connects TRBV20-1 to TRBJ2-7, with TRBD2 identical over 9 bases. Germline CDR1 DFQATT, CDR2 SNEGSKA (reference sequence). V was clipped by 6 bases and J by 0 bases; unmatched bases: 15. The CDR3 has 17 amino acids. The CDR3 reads CSAAPPGLAPSSYEQYF. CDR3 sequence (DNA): TGCAGTGCCGCGCCCCCGGGACTAGCTCCGAGCTCCTACGAGCAGTACTTC.

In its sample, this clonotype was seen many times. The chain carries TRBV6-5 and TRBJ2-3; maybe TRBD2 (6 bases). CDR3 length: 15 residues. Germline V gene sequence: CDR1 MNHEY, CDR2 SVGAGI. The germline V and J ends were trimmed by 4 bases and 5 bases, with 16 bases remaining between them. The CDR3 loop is CASSSEGVMGDTQYF. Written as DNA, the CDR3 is TGTGCCAGCAGTTCGGAGGGAGTGATGGGAGATACGCAGTATTTT.

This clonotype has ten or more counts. The CDR3 reads CSGRGAGDTQYF. The CDR3 DNA follows: TGCAGTGGCCGGGGGGCCGGAGATACGCAGTATTTT. This chain joins TRBV20-1 and TRBJ2-3; the D gene is possibly TRBD2 (7 bases). The CDR3 length is 12 residues. CDR1 DFQATT and CDR2 SNEGSKA come from the germline V gene (reference sequence). Trimming took 7 bases from V and 5 from J, leaving 13 bases between them.

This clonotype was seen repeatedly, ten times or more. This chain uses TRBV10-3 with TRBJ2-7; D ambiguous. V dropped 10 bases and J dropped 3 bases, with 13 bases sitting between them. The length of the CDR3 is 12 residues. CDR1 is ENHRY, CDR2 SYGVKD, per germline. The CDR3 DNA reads TGTGCCACTACATCGGAACTCTACGAGCAGTACTTC. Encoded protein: CATTSELYEQYF.

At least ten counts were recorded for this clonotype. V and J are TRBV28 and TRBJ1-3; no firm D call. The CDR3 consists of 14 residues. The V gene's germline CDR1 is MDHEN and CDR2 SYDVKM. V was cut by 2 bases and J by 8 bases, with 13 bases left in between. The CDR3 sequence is CASSLDQAGDTIYF. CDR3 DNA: TGTGCCAGCAGTTTAGACCAGGCGGGAGACACCATATATTTT. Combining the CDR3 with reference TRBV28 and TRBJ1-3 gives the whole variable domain DVKVTQSSRYLVKRTGEKVFLECVQDMDHENMFWYRQDPGLGLRLIYFSYDVKMKEKGDIPEGYSVSREKKERFSLILESASTNQTSMYLCASSLDQAGDTIYFGEGSWLTVV.

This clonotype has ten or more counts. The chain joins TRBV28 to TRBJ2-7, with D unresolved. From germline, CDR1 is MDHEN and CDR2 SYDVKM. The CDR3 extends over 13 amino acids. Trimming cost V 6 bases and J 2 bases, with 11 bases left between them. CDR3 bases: TGTGCCAGCAGCTATCAAGGGCCCTACGAGCAGTACTTC. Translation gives CASSYQGPYEQYF.

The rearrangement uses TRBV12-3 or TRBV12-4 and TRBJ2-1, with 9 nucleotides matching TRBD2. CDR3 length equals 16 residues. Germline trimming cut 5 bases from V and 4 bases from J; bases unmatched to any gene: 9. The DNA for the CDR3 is TGTGCCAGCAGTCCACAGACTAGCGGACAGTACAATGAGCAGTTCTTC. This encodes CASSPQTSGQYNEQFF.

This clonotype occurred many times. As DNA, the CDR3 is TGCAGCGTTGAAGATGGATATCTTAACACTGAAGCTTTCTTT. Its protein product is CSVEDGYLNTEAFF. V usage is TRBV29-1 and J usage is TRBJ1-1, with D hard to call. This CDR3 contains 14 residues. CDR1 is SQVTM and CDR2 is ANQGSEA in the germline V gene. V shed 0 bases and J shed 2 bases, with 10 bases lying between them.

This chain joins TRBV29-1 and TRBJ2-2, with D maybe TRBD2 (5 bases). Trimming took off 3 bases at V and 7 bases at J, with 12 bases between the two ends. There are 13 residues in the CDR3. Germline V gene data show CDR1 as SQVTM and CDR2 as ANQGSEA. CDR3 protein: CSVDGYEGGELFF. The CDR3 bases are TGCAGCGTTGATGGGTATGAGGGCGGGGAGCTGTTTTTT.

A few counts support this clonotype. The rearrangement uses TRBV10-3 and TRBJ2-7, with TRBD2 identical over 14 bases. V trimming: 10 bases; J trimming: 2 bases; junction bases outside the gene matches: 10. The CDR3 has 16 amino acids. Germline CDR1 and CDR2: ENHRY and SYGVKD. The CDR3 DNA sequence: TGTGCCACCCGGGGGACTAGCGGGAGTAAAACCTACGAGCAGTACTTC. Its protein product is CATRGTSGSKTYEQYF.